Each of the 3 T cell receptor beta chains below was sequenced from the same sample in a study of cytomegalovirus exposure and HLA in healthy donors. Primers: 60 Vbeta forward and 13 Jbeta reverse. Generated by immunoSEQ multiplex PCR, the TCRdb table keeps only in-frame clones and is missing some. The table includes more than 100,000 clones, around 87% detected once. The specimen was PBMCs. The receptors here all came from a woman aged 30 to 39 in good health and CMV-seronegative.

The V gene is TRBV28, the J gene TRBJ2-7; 11 bases align to TRBD2. J gave up 2 bases and V 5 bases, and 2 bases lay outside the gene matches. The CDR3 covers 14 residues. Germline V gene data show CDR1 as MDHEN and CDR2 as SYDVKM. In DNA form, the CDR3 reads TGTGCCAGCAGTGTGGGACTAGCGGCCTACGAGCAGTACTTC. Protein product: CASSVGLAAYEQYF.

This clone was recorded a few times. The V gene is TRBV18, the J gene TRBJ2-5; 10 bases agree with TRBD1. Germline lookup yields CDR1 KGHSH and CDR2 LQKENI. The CDR3 runs to 16 residues. Unmatched junction bases numbered 5, after V lost 2 bases and J lost 2 bases. The CDR3 region has the DNA TGTGCCAGCTCACCAACGATGGGACAGGGGCAAGAGACCCAGTACTTC. Encoded protein: CASSPTMGQGQETQYF.

The chain carries TRBV5-4 and TRBJ2-7, with 7 bases fitting TRBD2. This CDR3 is 16 amino acids long. The junction had 11 bases not matched to a gene; V was cut back by 3 bases and J by 2 bases. Germline V lookup: CDR1 SGHNT, CDR2 YYREEE (reference sequence). The CDR3 sequence: CASSSPGSGAPYEQYF. In nucleotides, the CDR3 is TGTGCCAGCAGCTCCCCCGGCAGCGGGGCCCCCTACGAGCAGTACTTC.